The 29 T cell receptor beta chains listed next were all sequenced from one sample in a study of CD8 T cells in ankylosing spondylitis. TCRdb reprocessed the 5' RACE reads via MiXCR and lists one record per CDR3 protein. Of approximately 210,000 distinct CDR3 sequences in the sample, around 13% were seen once. Input material: blood, either unsorted or a sorted T cell fraction (not recorded which). Receptor source: a male donor with ankylosing spondylitis or in good health (not recorded which).

The genes are TRBV27 and TRBJ1-1; no firm D call. CDR3 length equals 17 residues. V was shortened by 4 bases and J by 4 bases, with 22 bases between the two germline ends. Germline lookup yields CDR1 MNHEY and CDR2 SMNVEV (reference sequence). Here the CDR3 reads CASSSNLLGREGTEAFF. CDR3 coding DNA: TGTGCCAGCAGTTCAAACCTCCTGGGAAGGGAGGGCACTGAAGCTTTCTTT.

This clonotype was seen more than once but under ten times. This chain connects TRBV15 to TRBJ2-3; 12 bases line up with TRBD1. Germline V CDR1 and CDR2: LNHNV, YYDKDF (reference sequence). CDR3 length: 15 amino acids. Germline trimming cut 8 bases from V and 8 bases from J; bases unmatched to any gene: 11. This CDR3 reads CATAPGQGAGVTQYF. The CDR3 DNA follows: TGTGCCACCGCCCCGGGACAGGGGGCTGGGGTTACGCAGTATTTT.

This sequence joins TRBV11-2 and TRBJ2-1; 9 bases line up with TRBD1. The V segment lost 6 bases and the J segment 0 bases; nucleotides outside the gene matches: 6. Germline loops: CDR1 SGHAT, CDR2 FQNNGV. This CDR3 comprises 16 residues. The CDR3 region is CASRLPGQGSYNEQFF. DNA for the CDR3: TGTGCCAGCAGGTTACCGGGACAGGGCTCCTACAATGAGCAGTTCTTC.

The J gene is TRBJ2-7, the V gene TRBV5-1; no reliable D call. Germline assignment: CDR1 SGHRS and CDR2 YFSETQ. V lost 0 bases and J 6 bases, leaving 16 bases between the germline ends. The CDR3 consists of 15 residues. The chain's CDR3 is CASSLGTGHPPEQYF. CDR3 bases: TGCGCCAGCAGCTTGGGAACCGGGCACCCTCCCGAGCAGTACTTC. The complete variable domain, with remaining parts taken from reference TRBV5-1 and TRBJ2-7, reads KAGVTQTPRYLIKTRGQQVTLSCSPISGHRSVSWYQQTPGQGLQFLFEYFSETQRNKGNFPGRFSGRQFSNSRSEMNVSTLELGDSALYLCASSLGTGHPPEQYFGPGTRLTVT.

This clonotype was counted between two and nine times. The genes are TRBV30 and TRBJ2-7; 9 nucleotides match TRBD1. There are 13 residues in the CDR3. CDR1 and CDR2 from the germline V gene are GTSNPN and SVGIG (reference sequence). V lost 4 bases, J lost 5 bases, and 6 bases stayed unmatched. In nucleotides, the CDR3 is TGTGCCTGGACGGGGACAGGGTTCAACGAGCAGTACTTC. It translates to CAWTGTGFNEQYF.

This clonotype was detected a few times. The V gene is TRBV20-1, the J gene TRBJ1-2; tentatively, D is TRBD1 (6 bases). Trimming removed 6 bases from V and 3 bases from J, with 17 bases in between. This CDR3 comprises 14 residues. CDR1 is DFQATT and CDR2 is SNEGSKA in the germline V gene (reference sequence). The CDR3 DNA reads as TGCAGTGCATTTCCGGGACATCTCGACTATGGCTACACCTTC. Amino acids: CSAFPGHLDYGYTF.

The chain is built from TRBV5-1 and TRBJ2-7; TRBD1 matches 9 bases. The germline V gene has CDR1 SGHRS and CDR2 YFSETQ. This CDR3 is built from 14 residues. V shed 5 bases, J shed 5 bases, and the junction held 8 bases outside the gene matches. CDR3 amino acids: CASSKGQGRDEQYF. CDR3 sequence (DNA): TGCGCCAGCAGTAAGGGACAGGGTCGGGACGAGCAGTACTTC.

This clonotype was counted at least ten times. The chain has TRBV12-3 or TRBV12-4 and TRBJ1-1; D not resolved. This CDR3 is 12 amino acids long. Trimming took off 5 bases at V and 6 bases at J, with 10 bases between the two ends. CDR3 sequence (DNA): TGTGCCAGCAGTCCCTATCCCCCTGAAGCTTTCTTT. As protein: CASSPYPPEAFF.

This sequence joins TRBV5-1 and TRBJ2-2; 7 bases are a match to TRBD1. The CDR3 totals 17 residues. CDR1 SGHRS and CDR2 YFSETQ come from the germline V gene. V lost 0 bases, J lost 1 base, and 6 bases stayed unmatched. The CDR3 nucleotides are TGCGCCAGCAGCTTGGGTCCAGGACAGGTGAACACCGGGGAGCTGTTTTTT. Its translation: CASSLGPGQVNTGELFF.

This clonotype came up many times. Here the CDR3 reads CATSRATGTGIYEQYF. The CDR3 DNA is TGTGCCACCAGCAGAGCTACCGGGACAGGGATCTACGAGCAGTACTTC. The rearrangement uses TRBV15 and TRBJ2-7; 9 bases are a match to TRBD1. CDR1 is LNHNV, CDR2 YYDKDF, per germline (reference sequence). V was pared by 1 base and J by 3 bases, with 7 bases of the junction left unmatched. The CDR3 covers 16 residues.

The chain joins TRBV12-3 or TRBV12-4 to TRBJ2-1; 10 positions agree with TRBD2. The CDR3 loop spans 14 amino acids. With 5 bases clipped from V and 4 bases from J, the junction kept 2 bases outside the gene matches. The CDR3 reads CASSETSGYNEQFF. For the CDR3, the DNA is TGTGCCAGCAGTGAGACTAGCGGGTACAATGAGCAGTTCTTC.

CDR3 region: CASRPGLADDEQFF. The CDR3 region has the DNA TGTGCCAGCAGACCGGGACTAGCGGACGATGAGCAGTTCTTC. The chain joins TRBV6-2 or TRBV6-3 to TRBJ2-1; 11 bases map to TRBD2. After removal of 6 bases from V and 8 bases from J, the junction contained 6 bases not matched to a gene. The CDR3 contains 14 residues. CDR1 is MNHEY and CDR2 is SVGEGT in the germline V gene.

This clonotype occurred a few times. V gene TRBV25-1 combines with J gene TRBJ2-2; D gene unclear. Trimming took off 2 bases at V and 4 bases at J, with 5 bases between the two ends. This CDR3 region has 13 residues. Germline CDR1 reads MGHDK; CDR2 reads SYGVNS. The chain's CDR3 is CASSEVSTGELFF. The CDR3 nucleotides read TGTGCCAGCAGTGAAGTGTCCACCGGGGAGCTGTTTTTT.

This clonotype occurred many times. The gene calls are TRBV6-5 and TRBJ1-1, with a possible D match to TRBD1 (5 bases). V was cut by 4 bases and J by 11 bases, with 11 bases left in between. Germline V gene lookup returns CDR1 MNHEY and CDR2 SVGAGI. The CDR3 totals 11 residues. CDR3 DNA: TGTGCCAGCAGTTCTGGGGGTCAGGCTTTCTTT. Encoded protein: CASSSGGQAFF.

The rearrangement uses TRBV27 and TRBJ2-1, with 16 nucleotides matching TRBD2. Unmatched junction bases numbered 6, after V lost 6 bases and J lost 10 bases. Germline V gene data show CDR1 as MNHEY and CDR2 as SMNVEV (reference sequence). The CDR3 runs 15 residues. The CDR3 reads CASSTGTSGRGEQFF. The CDR3 DNA is TGTGCCAGCAGCACCGGGACTAGCGGGAGGGGGGAGCAGTTCTTC.

Many counts were recorded for this clonotype. The J gene is TRBJ2-7, the V gene TRBV7-8, with 8 bases lining up with TRBD1. The CDR3 totals 15 residues. Looked up from germline, CDR1 is SGHVS and CDR2 is FQNEAQ. The junction had 7 bases not matched to a gene; V was cut back by 4 bases and J by 2 bases. For the CDR3, the DNA is TGTGCCAGCAGCTCTGGGGGGACAGGAGCCTACGAGCAGTACTTC. As protein: CASSSGGTGAYEQYF.

The chain carries TRBV5-1 and TRBJ1-1; no clear D. The CDR3 loop spans 14 amino acids. The germline V and J ends were trimmed by 0 bases and 3 bases, with 9 bases remaining between them. The V gene's germline CDR1 is SGHRS and CDR2 YFSETQ. The CDR3 protein is CASSLAERDTEAFF. CDR3 nucleotides: TGCGCCAGCAGCTTGGCCGAGAGGGACACTGAAGCTTTCTTT.

The chain combines TRBV6-1 with TRBJ2-7, with D possibly matching TRBD1 (7 bases). V was clipped by 6 bases and J by 0 bases, with 12 bases between them. The CDR3 spans 14 residues. Germline CDR1 is MNHNS and CDR2 is SASEGT. Here the CDR3 reads CASRPGGSSYEQYF. The DNA for the CDR3 is TGTGCCAGCAGACCAGGGGGGAGCTCCTACGAGCAGTACTTC.

This clonotype came up many times. V gene TRBV9 combines with J gene TRBJ2-2; 7 nucleotides agree with TRBD1. The germline V gene encodes CDR1 SGDLS and CDR2 YYNGEE. This CDR3 is built from 15 residues. V lost 5 bases and J lost 4; bases outside the gene matches: 8. Here the CDR3 reads CASSATGFTTGELFF. The CDR3 coding sequence is TGTGCCAGCAGTGCGACAGGGTTCACCACCGGGGAGCTGTTTTTT.

V and J are TRBV27 and TRBJ1-6, with 7 bases lining up with TRBD1. This CDR3 has 19 amino acids. V dropped 7 bases and J dropped 8; count of bases not matched to a gene: 23. The germline gives CDR1 MNHEY, CDR2 SMNVEV (reference sequence). The CDR3 coding sequence is TGTGCCAGCACCCCGGGGTTACAGGGGAGAGCCCCTTGGGATTCACCCCTCCACTTT. The encoded protein is CASTPGLQGRAPWDSPLHF.

This clonotype has a handful of counts. The chain combines TRBV6-1 with TRBJ2-4; D possibly corresponds to TRBD1 (6 bases). Looked up from germline, CDR1 is MNHNS and CDR2 is SASEGT. With 5 bases removed from V and 1 base from J, the gap between germline ends came to 12 bases. The CDR3 consists of 15 residues. In nucleotides, the CDR3 is TGTGCCAGCAGTCTCTGGGACAACGCCAAAAACATTCAGTACTTC. It yields the protein CASSLWDNAKNIQYF.

In its sample, this clonotype was seen a few times. This chain connects TRBV10-3 to TRBJ2-3; D call uncertain. Trimming shortened V by 0 bases and J by 2 bases, and 9 bases separated the two germline ends. The V gene's germline CDR1 is ENHRY and CDR2 SYGVKD. The CDR3 is made up of 15 amino acids. The CDR3 sequence is CAISESGGYTDTQYF. The CDR3 region has the DNA TGTGCCATCAGTGAGTCCGGCGGTTACACAGATACGCAGTATTTT.

V and J are TRBV19 and TRBJ2-3, with D maybe TRBD2 (8 bases). Germline CDR1 is LNHDA and CDR2 is SQIVND (reference sequence). The CDR3 length is 15 residues. Deletions cut 6 bases from V and 7 bases from J, with 20 bases between. The CDR3 sequence: CASRQGERGINTQYF. DNA for the CDR3: TGTGCCAGTAGGCAGGGGGAGCGGGGGATAAATACGCAGTATTTT.

This clonotype occurred once. This chain uses TRBV19 with TRBJ2-2, with unresolved D. The CDR3 is 15 residues long. Germline values: CDR1 LNHDA, CDR2 SQIVND (reference sequence). V was clipped by 7 bases and J by 5 bases, with 17 bases between them. The DNA of the CDR3 is TGTGCCAGTATCAATAAAGCTGTCGAAACCGGGGAGCTGTTTTTT. Amino acid sequence: CASINKAVETGELFF.

This clonotype has a handful of counts. The rearrangement joins TRBV27 to TRBJ1-5, with 8 bases identical to TRBD1. The V gene end was trimmed by 6 bases and the J gene end by 5 bases; junction bases not matched to a gene: 18. The CDR3 is made up of 18 amino acids. Germline V CDR1 and CDR2: MNHEY, SMNVEV (reference sequence). DNA of the CDR3: TGTGCCAGCAGAAACATGGGGACAGGAGCTATCGGGGATCAGCCCCAGCATTTT. It translates to CASRNMGTGAIGDQPQHF.

This chain connects TRBV11-2 to TRBJ2-2, with 15 bases aligning to TRBD2. The CDR3 length is 18 residues. The V gene's germline CDR1 is SGHAT and CDR2 FQNNGV. V gave up 4 bases and J gave up 4 bases; unmatched junction bases: 7. CDR3 in DNA: TGTGCCAGCAGCTGGACTAGCGGGAGGGCCTGGAGCACCGGGGAGCTGTTTTTT. Translated, it gives CASSWTSGRAWSTGELFF.

The rearrangement joins TRBV21-1 to TRBJ2-4; the table's D call, TRBD1, was not checked against the DNA. TRBV21-1 is annotated as a pseudogene. The CDR3 loop spans 18 amino acids. The CDR3 nucleotides are TGTACCAGCAGCAAAAGGGTCGCGGGACGCGTGGGCAAAAACATTCAGTACTTC. The encoded protein is CTSSKRVAGRVGKNIQYF.

This chain uses TRBV12-3 or TRBV12-4 with TRBJ2-5, with 7 positions matching TRBD1. J gave up 0 bases and V 5 bases, and 9 bases lay outside the gene matches. The CDR3 totals 16 residues. CDR3 bases: TGTGCCAGCAGTGGCCCGGGACAGCTTTACCAAGAGACCCAGTACTTC. It is translated as CASSGPGQLYQETQYF.

This clonotype has more than one count but fewer than ten. The chain is built from TRBV2 and TRBJ2-1; 7 positions match TRBD2. The germline gives CDR1 SNHLY, CDR2 FYNNEI. This CDR3 is 14 amino acids long. With V trimmed by 6 bases and J by 2 bases, 4 bases remained unmatched. As DNA, the CDR3 is TGTGCCAGCAGGCGAGCGGGACCCTACAATGAGCAGTTCTTC. It is translated as CASRRAGPYNEQFF.